This TCR beta chain was profiled in a study of human T cells and chemical hapten exposure. CDR1 is SQVTM and CDR2 is ANQGSEA in the germline V gene. V was shortened by 5 bases and J by 3 bases, with 11 bases between the two germline ends. The length of the CDR3 is 13 residues. One entry per CDR3 protein results from TCRdb running MiXCR on the RACE reads. Of 95,000 or so distinct CDR3 sequences listed, roughly an eighth are singletons. Time point denoted: patch test 2, 6 weeks after DPC sensitization. Treatment: therapeutic diphenylcyclopropenone sensitization with weekly scalp DPC. This clonotype has just a few counts.

The source is a woman aged 40 to 55 with alopecia areata. Some clones in this sample may be carry-over from other donors' samples. The sequencing here drew on whole blood, taken in connection with sensitization to the hapten diphenylcyclopropenone (DPC). The chain links TRBV29-1 to TRBJ1-5; D might be TRBD1 (6 bases). The CDR3: CSVRGQDNQPQHF. CDR3 sequence (DNA): TGCAGCGTTAGGGGACAAGACAATCAGCCCCAGCATTTT.